This T cell receptor beta chain was found in a study of technical replicates of blood from a handful of donors (dated 2017 in TCRdb). The library came from the immunoSEQ multiplex PCR assay. TCRdb provides this immuneACCESS table in a form limited to in-frame rearrangements. Some clones are lacking; in checked studies, under half of them reflect an unresolved V gene, and why the rest are absent is not known. The table for this sample lists more than 65,000 clones; about 96% of them were counted only once. The leading ten clones occupy approximately 0.32% of the sample. About this clone: Which antigen it targets is not known. The input lacks base qualities; no much larger clone sits a single base away.

The germline V gene provides CDR1 SQVTM and CDR2 ANQGSEA. Its CDR3 holds 14 amino acids, cysteine through phenylalanine. Only the CDR3 DNA is retained, 42 bases long and in frame from the first base. A distance of 16 bases separates the germline ends of V and J, which lose 6 bases and 4 bases respectively. The sequence is built from TRBV29-1 and TRBJ2-1, with the D segment identity uncertain. Sequencing was carried out using T cells isolated from PBMCs. The clonotype was recovered from a human donor in good health. CDR3 loop: CSVRLMRPYNEQFF. At the DNA level, the sequence is TGCAGCGTCCGGTTGATGAGGCCTTACAATGAGCAGTTCTTC.